The 8 T cell receptor beta chains below come from one sample, sequenced in a study of blood T cell repertoires in COVID-19. TCRdb's copy holds only in-frame clones and misses some; the assay was immunoSEQ multiplex PCR. This table holds over 200,000 clones, around four fifths found once. Sequences were obtained from peripheral blood. The source is a man aged 35 to 55 with acute or convalescent COVID-19.

This rearrangement joins TRBV19 to TRBJ2-3, with D tentatively TRBD2 (6 bases). Germline V gene data show CDR1 as LNHDA and CDR2 as SQIVND (reference sequence). This CDR3 is built from 15 residues. The ends were cut back, 6 bases at V and 1 base at J, with 14 bases in the middle. CDR3 in amino acids: CASRPGTGGTDTQYF. The CDR3 DNA sequence: TGTGCCAGTAGGCCCGGGACTGGGGGCACAGATACGCAGTATTTT.

V is TRBV18 and J is TRBJ2-7, with a possible D match to TRBD1 (5 bases). The CDR3 loop spans 14 amino acids. V was shortened by 2 bases and J by 5 bases, with 13 bases between the two germline ends. Germline-derived CDR1 and CDR2 are KGHSH and LQKENI. This chain's CDR3 is CASSPRAGLDEQYF. For the CDR3, the DNA is TGTGCCAGCTCACCAAGGGCAGGGTTGGACGAGCAGTACTTC.

The rearrangement joins TRBV4-3 to TRBJ1-2; TRBD1 might be the D (6 bases). The CDR3 totals 15 residues. Per germline, CDR1 LGHNA and CDR2 YSLEER. The V end lost 1 base, the J end lost 8 bases, and 17 bases lay between the germline ends. CDR3 in DNA: TGCGCCAGCAGCCAAGGCCAGGGGTCGGAGGAAGGCTACACCTTC. Encoded protein: CASSQGQGSEEGYTF.

This clone has a single count. The chain combines TRBV19 with TRBJ2-1, with TRBD1 as a possible D gene (6 bases). The CDR3 consists of 14 residues. Germline V gene data show CDR1 as LNHDA and CDR2 as SQIVND (reference sequence). V lost 3 bases, J lost 5 bases, and 11 bases lay in between. CDR3 coding DNA: TGTGCCAGTAGTATCGGACAGATGAACAATGAGCAGTTCTTC. Translation: CASSIGQMNNEQFF.

The gene calls are TRBV6-4 and TRBJ1-2, with TRBD1 matching over 9 bases. The CDR3 has 14 amino acids. Germline V gene data show CDR1 as MRHNA and CDR2 as SNTAGT. Trimming cost V 4 bases and J 7 bases; bases outside gene matches: 7. CDR3 in DNA: TGTGCCAGCAGTGCCTCGGGGGACAGGGTTGGCTACACCTTC. It translates to CASSASGDRVGYTF.

The V call is TRBV7-2, the J call TRBJ1-2, with 7 bases lining up with TRBD1. The V gene end was trimmed by 1 base and the J gene end by 8 bases; junction bases not matched to a gene: 4. Germline V CDR1 and CDR2: SGHTA, FQGNSA. CDR3 size: 13 residues. CDR3 residues: CASSLVQGGGYTF. The CDR3 DNA sequence: TGTGCCAGCAGCTTAGTTCAGGGGGGCGGCTACACCTTC.

The chain carries TRBV3-1 (or the pseudogene TRBV3-2) and TRBJ1-4; possibly TRBD1 for D (6 bases). Germline values: CDR1 LGHDT, CDR2 YNNKEL (reference sequence). This CDR3 comprises 15 residues. The V end was cut by 4 bases, the J end by 2 bases, with 11 bases between. CDR3 DNA sequence: TGTGCCAGCAGCCCTGGGGGGGCGACTAATGAAAAACTGTTTTTT. Its translation: CASSPGGATNEKLFF.

The chain joins TRBV5-6 to TRBJ2-7; a possible D gene is TRBD1 (6 bases). Germline CDR1 reads SGHDT; CDR2 reads YYEEEE. V shed 4 bases and J shed 3 bases, with 23 bases lying between them. This CDR3 contains 17 residues. CDR3 loop: CASSGIFRVDRFYEQYF. The CDR3 DNA reads TGTGCCAGCAGCGGGATTTTTAGGGTGGACAGATTCTACGAGCAGTACTTC.